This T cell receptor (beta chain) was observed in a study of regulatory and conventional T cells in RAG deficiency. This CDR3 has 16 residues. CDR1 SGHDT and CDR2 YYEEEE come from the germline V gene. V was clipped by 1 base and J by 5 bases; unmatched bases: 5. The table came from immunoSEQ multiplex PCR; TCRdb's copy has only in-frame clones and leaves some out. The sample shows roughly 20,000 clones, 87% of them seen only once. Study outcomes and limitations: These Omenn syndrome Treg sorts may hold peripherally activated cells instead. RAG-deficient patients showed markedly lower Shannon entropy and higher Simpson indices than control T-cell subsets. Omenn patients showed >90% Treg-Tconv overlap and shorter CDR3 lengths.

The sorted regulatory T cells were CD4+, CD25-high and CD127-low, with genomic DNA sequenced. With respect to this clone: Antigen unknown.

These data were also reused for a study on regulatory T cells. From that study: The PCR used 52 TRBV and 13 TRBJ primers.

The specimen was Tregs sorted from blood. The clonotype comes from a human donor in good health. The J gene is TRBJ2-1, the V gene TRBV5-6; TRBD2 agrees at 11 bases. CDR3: CASSLLTSGTNNEQFF. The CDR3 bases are TGTGCCAGCAGCTTGTTGACTAGCGGGACAAACAATGAGCAGTTCTTC.